The clone carrying this TCR beta chain was observed a single time. This sample is drawn from a study of blood T cell repertoires in COVID-19. As for the study in general: COVID-19 samples, acute and convalescent, were from the United States, Italy and Spain. T cells, B-cell-depleted T cells, or PBMCs supplied cDNA or gDNA.

J lost 6 bases, V lost 4 bases, and 10 bases had no gene match. This CDR3 spans 16 amino acids. The germline V gene encodes CDR1 LGHNA and CDR2 YNFKEQ. Donors were grouped by their self-reported clinical history. Two negative PCRs, clearance, or symptom resolution were required of recovered Cohort 3 donors. Assay: immunoSEQ multiplex PCR; the TCRdb copy retains only in-frame clones and omits some. The sample includes fewer than 350,000 clones, about 89% seen only once; the top ten take around a tenth. The chain employs TRBV4-2 and TRBJ1-2; 11 bases line up with TRBD1. This clonotype was sampled from a woman between 40 and 50 years old who had recovered from COVID-19. Sequencing used PBMCs or T cells enriched from blood (not recorded which). CDR3 nucleotides: TGTGCCAGCAGCCGTCCGGAACGGGACAGGGGGGATGGCTACACCTTC. This codes for CASSRPERDRGDGYTF.